One sample yielded the 22 T cell receptor beta chains listed below, sequenced in a study of patients and donors after allogeneic stem cell transplantation. TCRdb redid the calling of the RT-PCR reads with MiXCR, one entry per CDR3 protein. The table records about 230,000 distinct CDR3 sequences, around an eighth of them present only once. The sequenced material came from blood, either unsorted or a sorted T cell fraction (not recorded which). The receptors were gathered from a human donor who was either an allogeneic HSCT recipient or a stem cell or donor lymphocyte infusion donor (not recorded which). It is not recorded whose cells these are; they may come from a transplant donor.

The CDR3 protein is CASSLQGFTDTQYF. Written as DNA, the CDR3 is TGTGCCAGCAGCCTACAGGGATTCACAGATACGCAGTATTTT. The chain is built from TRBV7-6 and TRBJ2-3; a possible D gene is TRBD1 (6 bases). Per the germline V gene, CDR1 is SGHVS and CDR2 is FNYEAQ. V gave up 5 bases and J gave up 2 bases, with 11 bases separating them. This CDR3 is built from 14 residues.

This clonotype showed up just a few times. The chain uses TRBV4-3 and TRBJ2-5; 9 bases map to TRBD1. Germline V CDR1 and CDR2: LGHNA, YSLEER. Trimming took 0 bases from V and 5 from J; bases not matched to a gene: 4. The CDR3 is 15 amino acids. CDR3 DNA sequence: TGCGCCAGCAGCCAAGATAACAGGGGGCGGGAGACCCAGTACTTC. Encoded protein: CASSQDNRGRETQYF.

This clonotype has more than one count but fewer than ten. CDR3 nucleotide sequence: TGTGCCAGCAGCCTCCGGACAGGGCGCACAGATACGCAGTATTTT. This encodes CASSLRTGRTDTQYF. The rearrangement joins TRBV3-1 to TRBJ2-3, with 8 bases fitting TRBD1. The CDR3 loop spans 15 amino acids. V was pared by 4 bases and J by 1 base, with 4 bases of the junction left unmatched. Germline V gene lookup returns CDR1 LGHDT and CDR2 YNNKEL (reference sequence).

There are many counts of this clonotype. This rearrangement joins TRBV6-1 to TRBJ1-5; D might be TRBD1 (5 bases). Per germline, CDR1 MNHNS and CDR2 SASEGT. Trimming cost V 6 bases and J 1 base, with 10 bases left between them. CDR3 length: 14 residues. The CDR3: CASSGARSNQPQHF. The CDR3 DNA sequence: TGTGCCAGCAGCGGGGCGAGGAGCAATCAGCCCCAGCATTTT.

The rearrangement joins TRBV11-2 to TRBJ1-2, with 8 bases fitting TRBD1. In germline, CDR1 is SGHAT, CDR2 FQNNGV. V trimming: 4 bases; J trimming: 4 bases; junction bases outside the gene matches: 17. The CDR3 runs to 18 residues. The CDR3 sequence is CASSSFRGAQGVGYGYTF. In nucleotides, the CDR3 is TGTGCCAGCAGCTCATTTCGGGGCGCACAGGGGGTTGGCTATGGCTACACCTTC.

The rearrangement uses TRBV4-1 and TRBJ1-5, with unresolved D. Trimming shortened V by 3 bases and J by 9 bases, and 24 bases separated the two germline ends. The CDR3 covers 17 residues. Germline CDR1 is MGHRA and CDR2 is YSYEKL. The CDR3 bases are TGCGCCAGCAGCCAGTTAGACTTGACCCCAGGCGGGAGGCCCCAGCATTTT. Translated: CASSQLDLTPGGRPQHF.

The chain carries TRBV29-1 and TRBJ2-2; 16 bases fit TRBD2. From germline, CDR1 is SQVTM and CDR2 ANQGSEA. This CDR3 region has 18 residues. Trimming cost V 6 bases and J 6 bases; bases outside gene matches: 13. As DNA, the CDR3 is TGCAGCGTCCTCGGGACTAGCGGGGGGGCGGTTAATTCCGGGGAGCTGTTTTTT. The encoded protein is CSVLGTSGGAVNSGELFF.

Remarks on this clonotype: A much larger clonotype is one base distant, so this may be a read error. The chain joins TRBV12-3 or TRBV12-4 to TRBJ1-1; D might be TRBD1 (5 bases). This CDR3 has 14 amino acids. Trimming removed 3 bases from V and 4 bases from J, with 12 bases in between. The CDR3 protein is CASSFKQGITEAFF. Written as DNA, the CDR3 is TGTGCCAGCAGTTTCAAGCAGGGAATCACTGAAGCTTTCTTT.

This clonotype appeared a few times. V gene TRBV4-2 combines with J gene TRBJ2-3; 12 bases align to TRBD2. The CDR3 runs 17 residues. Trimming took 4 bases from V and 5 from J; bases not matched to a gene: 10. Germline V lookup: CDR1 LGHNA, CDR2 YNFKEQ. The CDR3 nucleotides read TGTGCCAGCAGCCCGAGCGCTAGCGGGGGGGCAGTAGATACGCAGTATTTT. Its translation: CASSPSASGGAVDTQYF.

V gene TRBV19 combines with J gene TRBJ1-6; no reliable D call. With 9 bases removed from V and 9 bases from J, the gap between germline ends came to 15 bases. The germline CDR1 and CDR2 sequences are LNHDA and SQIVND (reference sequence). This CDR3 is built from 13 residues. Here the CDR3 reads CASRFHLASPLHF. DNA of the CDR3: TGTGCCAGCAGGTTCCACTTGGCTTCACCCCTCCACTTT.

The genes are TRBV5-6 and TRBJ1-5, with D possibly being TRBD1 (6 bases). Deletions cut 1 base from V and 7 bases from J, with 12 bases between. The CDR3 runs 14 residues. The germline gives CDR1 SGHDT, CDR2 YYEEEE. CDR3: CASSLYQGRQPQHF. The CDR3 bases are TGTGCCAGCAGCTTGTACCAGGGGCGCCAGCCCCAGCATTTT.

CDR3 in amino acids: CASSFGGYTF. The CDR3, as DNA: TGTGCCAGCAGTTTTGGGGGCTACACCTTC. The rearrangement uses TRBV12-3 or TRBV12-4 and TRBJ1-2; D unresolved. The CDR3 has 10 amino acids. The ends were cut back, 3 bases at V and 8 bases at J, with 4 bases in the middle.

The chain links TRBV20-1 to TRBJ2-3; D unresolved. Germline V gene lookup returns CDR1 DFQATT and CDR2 SNEGSKA (reference sequence). The V gene lost 3 bases and the J gene lost 5 bases, with 15 bases spanning the gap. CDR3 length: 14 amino acids. In DNA form, the CDR3 reads TGCAGTGCTAGGCCCCACCCTAACCTAGATACGCAGTATTTT. Protein: CSARPHPNLDTQYF.

This clonotype came up once. The chain recombines TRBV5-1 with TRBJ1-5, with D unresolved. The CDR3 length is 15 residues. V lost 0 bases and J 7 bases, leaving 14 bases between the germline ends. CDR1 is SGHRS, CDR2 YFSETQ, per germline. CDR3 protein: CASSLDGTSRQPQHF. For the CDR3, the DNA is TGCGCCAGCAGCTTGGACGGCACGTCACGGCAGCCCCAGCATTTT.

Only a few counts were recorded for this clonotype. The chain carries TRBV2 and TRBJ2-2, with a weak D call TRBD2 (5 bases). Germline CDR1 SNHLY, CDR2 FYNNEI. V gave up 3 bases and J gave up 5 bases, with 7 bases separating them. The CDR3 spans 13 residues. The CDR3 region is CASSEEVTGELFF. CDR3 DNA sequence: TGTGCCAGCAGTGAGGAGGTGACCGGGGAGCTGTTTTTT.

This chain connects TRBV23-1 to TRBJ2-3; no reliable D call. TRBV23-1 has ORF status, its function being uncertain. Between the trimmed V and J ends, which lost 4 bases and 5 bases, there was a span of 16 bases. This CDR3 spans 15 amino acids. CDR3 sequence (DNA): TGCGCCAGCAGTCCACACTCTCCTTTGCAAGATACGCAGTATTTT. Translated: CASSPHSPLQDTQYF.

This clonotype was seen more than once but under ten times. The chain carries TRBV5-6 and TRBJ2-1; D remains ambiguous. Per germline, CDR1 SGHDT and CDR2 YYEEEE. Trimming removed 2 bases from V and 4 bases from J, with 13 bases in between. CDR3 length: 15 residues. DNA for the CDR3: TGTGCCAGCAGCTTCCGGGTGGGCAGTTACAATGAGCAGTTCTTC. It encodes CASSFRVGSYNEQFF.

This clonotype was recorded a few times. The chain joins TRBV11-2 to TRBJ1-2; tentatively, D is TRBD1 (6 bases). Trimming took 1 base from V and 2 from J, leaving 8 bases between them. This CDR3 region has 14 residues. Germline V CDR1 and CDR2: SGHAT, FQNNGV. CDR3 nucleotide sequence: TGTGCCAGCAGCTTAGGGGGGCGGAACTATGGCTACACCTTC. It is translated as CASSLGGRNYGYTF.

This clonotype came up a few times. The chain combines TRBV2 with TRBJ2-3; D is uncertain. Deletions cut 6 bases from V and 4 bases from J, with 17 bases between. The CDR3 has 15 amino acids. Germline V CDR1 and CDR2: SNHLY, FYNNEI. The CDR3 sequence: CASSEDRLGADTQYF. In nucleotides, the CDR3 is TGTGCCAGCAGCGAGGACCGCCTTGGTGCAGATACGCAGTATTTT.

The chain links TRBV19 to TRBJ2-1, with no clear D. V shed 2 bases and J shed 10 bases, with 12 bases lying between them. The CDR3 extends over 13 amino acids. Germline V gene data show CDR1 as LNHDA and CDR2 as SQIVND (reference sequence). The CDR3 DNA is TGTGCCAGTAGTATAAGGTCGCAATGGGAGCAGTTCTTC. It yields the protein CASSIRSQWEQFF. Using reference TRBV19 and TRBJ2-1 for the parts outside the CDR3, the full variable domain is DGGITQSPKYLFRKEGQNVTLSCEQNLNHDAMYWYRQDPGQGLRLIYYSQIVNDFQKGDIAEGYSVSREKKESFPLTVTSAQKNPTAFYLCASSIRSQWEQFFGPGTRLTVL.

The chain couples TRBV11-2 to TRBJ2-3; maybe TRBD1 (7 bases). Germline CDR1 SGHAT, CDR2 FQNNGV. The ends were cut back, 5 bases at V and 6 bases at J, with 12 bases in the middle. CDR3 length: 13 residues. Here the CDR3 DNA reads TGTGCCAGCAGCCAGGGGGGTCTTGATACGCAGTATTTT. Protein sequence: CASSQGGLDTQYF.

The rearrangement joins TRBV6-1 to TRBJ2-1, with D unresolved. V dropped 5 bases and J dropped 8 bases, with 19 bases sitting between them. Germline lookup yields CDR1 MNHNS and CDR2 SASEGT. CDR3 length: 15 residues. Written as DNA, the CDR3 is TGTGCCAGCAGTCCAAAGGACCGACTCGGCTATGAGCAGTTCTTC. Translating it yields CASSPKDRLGYEQFF.